This T cell receptor beta chain was found in a study of T and B cells in COVID-19 patients. Blood genomic DNA input for TRB amplification was 250-500 ng. The table lists this clonotype with a few counts. Multiplex PCR with BIOMED2 TRB-A/B primer pools amplified TRB rearrangements. TCRdb passed the multiplex PCR reads through MiXCR, listing each CDR3 protein once. The sample carries 20,000 to 25,000 distinct CDR3 sequences, 25% to 30% recorded once. This sequence was found in a human donor who had recovered from COVID-19. The source material was blood.

The CDR3 loop reads CASSSSGTANYGYTF. The CDR3 bases are TGTGCCAGCAGTTCCTCCGGGACGGCAAACTATGGCTACACCTTC. The chain joins TRBV6-1 to TRBJ1-2; perhaps TRBD1 as D (5 bases). V was shortened by 5 bases and J by 2 bases, with 15 bases between the two germline ends. The CDR3 is 15 residues long. The germline CDR1 and CDR2 sequences are MNHNS and SASEGT.